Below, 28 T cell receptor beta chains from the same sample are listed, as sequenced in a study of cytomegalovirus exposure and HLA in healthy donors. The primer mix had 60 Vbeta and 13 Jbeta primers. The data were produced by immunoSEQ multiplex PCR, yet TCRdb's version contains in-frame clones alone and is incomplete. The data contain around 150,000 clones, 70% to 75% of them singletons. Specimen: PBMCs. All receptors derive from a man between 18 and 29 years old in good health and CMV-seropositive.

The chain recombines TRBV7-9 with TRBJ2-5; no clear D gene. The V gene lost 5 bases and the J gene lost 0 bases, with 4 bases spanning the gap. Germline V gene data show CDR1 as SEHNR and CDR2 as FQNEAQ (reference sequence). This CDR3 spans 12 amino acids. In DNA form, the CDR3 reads TGTGCCAGCAGCCAGAACCAAGAGACCCAGTACTTC. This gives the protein CASSQNQETQYF.

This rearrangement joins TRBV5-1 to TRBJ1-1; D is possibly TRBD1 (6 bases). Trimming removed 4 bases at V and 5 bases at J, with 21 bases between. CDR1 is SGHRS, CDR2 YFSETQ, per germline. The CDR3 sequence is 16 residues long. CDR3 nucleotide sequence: TGCGCCAGCAGCCCCCTGGGGGGGGCGCGTGAAACTGAAGCTTTCTTT. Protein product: CASSPLGGARETEAFF. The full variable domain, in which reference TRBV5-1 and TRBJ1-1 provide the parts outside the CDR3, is KAGVTQTPRYLIKTRGQQVTLSCSPISGHRSVSWYQQTPGQGLQFLFEYFSETQRNKGNFPGRFSGRQFSNSRSEMNVSTLELGDSALYLCASSPLGGARETEAFFGQGTRLTVV.

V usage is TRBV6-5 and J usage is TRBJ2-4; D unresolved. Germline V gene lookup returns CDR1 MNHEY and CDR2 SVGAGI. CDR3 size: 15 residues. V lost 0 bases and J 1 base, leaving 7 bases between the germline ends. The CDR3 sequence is CASSYSRFAKNIQYF. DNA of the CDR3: TGTGCCAGCAGTTACTCGCGATTTGCCAAAAACATTCAGTACTTC.

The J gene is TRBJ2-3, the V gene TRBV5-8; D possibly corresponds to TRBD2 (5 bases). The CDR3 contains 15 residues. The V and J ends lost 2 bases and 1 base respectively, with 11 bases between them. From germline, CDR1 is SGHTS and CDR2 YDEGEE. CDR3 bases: TGTGCCAGCAGCTTCTATGGGCGGGGCACAGATACGCAGTATTTT. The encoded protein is CASSFYGRGTDTQYF.

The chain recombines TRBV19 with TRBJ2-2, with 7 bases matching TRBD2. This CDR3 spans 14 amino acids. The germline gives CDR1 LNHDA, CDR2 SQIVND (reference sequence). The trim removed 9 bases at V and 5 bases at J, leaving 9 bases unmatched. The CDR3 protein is CASQGGSETGELFF. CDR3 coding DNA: TGTGCCAGCCAGGGCGGGAGCGAGACCGGGGAGCTGTTTTTT. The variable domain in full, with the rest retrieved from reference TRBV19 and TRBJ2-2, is DGGITQSPKYLFRKEGQNVTLSCEQNLNHDAMYWYRQDPGQGLRLIYYSQIVNDFQKGDIAEGYSVSREKKESFPLTVTSAQKNPTAFYLCASQGGSETGELFFGEGSRLTVL.

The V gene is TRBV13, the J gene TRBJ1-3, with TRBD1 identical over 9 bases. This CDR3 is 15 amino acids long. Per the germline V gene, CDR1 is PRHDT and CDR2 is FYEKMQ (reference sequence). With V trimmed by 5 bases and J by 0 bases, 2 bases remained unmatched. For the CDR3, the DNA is TGTGCCAGCAGCGTGACAGGGGGCTCTGGAAACACCATATATTTT. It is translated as CASSVTGGSGNTIYF.

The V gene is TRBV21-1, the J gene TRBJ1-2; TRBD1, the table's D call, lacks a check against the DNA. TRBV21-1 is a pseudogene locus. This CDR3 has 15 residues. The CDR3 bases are TGTGCCAGCAGCAGCCGACAGGGAATTAACTATGGCTACACCTTC. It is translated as CASSSRQGINYGYTF.

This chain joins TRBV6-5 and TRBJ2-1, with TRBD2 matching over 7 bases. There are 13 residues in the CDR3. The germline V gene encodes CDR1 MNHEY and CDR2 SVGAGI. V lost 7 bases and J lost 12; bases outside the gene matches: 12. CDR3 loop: CASTQPSSGGQFF. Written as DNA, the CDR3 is TGTGCCAGCACCCAGCCGTCTAGCGGCGGGCAGTTCTTC.

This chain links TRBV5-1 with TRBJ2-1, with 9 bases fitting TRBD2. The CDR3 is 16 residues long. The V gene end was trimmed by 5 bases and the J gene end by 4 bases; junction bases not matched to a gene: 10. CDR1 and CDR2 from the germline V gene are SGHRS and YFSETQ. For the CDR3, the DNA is TGCGCCAGCAGAGGGGCGGGAGGGGGTGTGTACAATGAGCAGTTCTTC. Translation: CASRGAGGGVYNEQFF.

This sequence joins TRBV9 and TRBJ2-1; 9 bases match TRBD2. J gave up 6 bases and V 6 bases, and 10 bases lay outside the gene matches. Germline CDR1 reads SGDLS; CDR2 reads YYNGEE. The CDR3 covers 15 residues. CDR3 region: CASTYSGRPGNEQFF. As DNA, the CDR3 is TGTGCCAGCACCTACAGCGGGAGGCCGGGCAATGAGCAGTTCTTC.

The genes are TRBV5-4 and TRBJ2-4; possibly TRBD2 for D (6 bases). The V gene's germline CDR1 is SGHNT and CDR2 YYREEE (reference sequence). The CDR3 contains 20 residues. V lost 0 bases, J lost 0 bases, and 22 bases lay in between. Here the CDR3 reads CASSLGGGSWAPLAKNIQYF. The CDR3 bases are TGTGCCAGCAGCTTGGGGGGAGGCTCCTGGGCCCCTCTAGCCAAAAACATTCAGTACTTC.

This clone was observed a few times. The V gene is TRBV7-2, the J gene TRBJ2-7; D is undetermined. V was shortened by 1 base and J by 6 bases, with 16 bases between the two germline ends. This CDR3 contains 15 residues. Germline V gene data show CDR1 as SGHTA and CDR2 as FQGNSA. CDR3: CASSLGHGLLSEQYV. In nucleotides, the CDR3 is TGTGCCAGCAGCTTAGGACACGGCCTCCTCTCCGAGCAGTACGTC.

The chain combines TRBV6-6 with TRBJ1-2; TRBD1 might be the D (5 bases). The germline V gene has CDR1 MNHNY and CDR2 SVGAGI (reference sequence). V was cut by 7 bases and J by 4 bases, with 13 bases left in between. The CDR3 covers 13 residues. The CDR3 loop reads CASNPGGAYGYTF. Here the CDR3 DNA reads TGTGCCAGCAACCCCGGGGGAGCCTATGGCTACACCTTC.

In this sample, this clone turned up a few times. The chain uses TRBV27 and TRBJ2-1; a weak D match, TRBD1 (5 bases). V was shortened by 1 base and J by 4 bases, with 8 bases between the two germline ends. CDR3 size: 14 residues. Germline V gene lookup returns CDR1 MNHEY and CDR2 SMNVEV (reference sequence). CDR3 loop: CASSLWGSYNEQFF. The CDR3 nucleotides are TGTGCCAGCAGTTTATGGGGCAGTTACAATGAGCAGTTCTTC.

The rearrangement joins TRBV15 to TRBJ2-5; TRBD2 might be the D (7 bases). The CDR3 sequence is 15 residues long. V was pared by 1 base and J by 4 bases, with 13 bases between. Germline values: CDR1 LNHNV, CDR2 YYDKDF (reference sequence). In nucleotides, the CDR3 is TGTGCCACCAGCAGAGGAGGGGGGGATGGAGAGACCCAGTACTTC. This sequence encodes CATSRGGGDGETQYF. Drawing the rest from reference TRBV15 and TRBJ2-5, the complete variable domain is DAMVIQNPRYQVTQFGKPVTLSCSQTLNHNVMYWYQQKSSQAPKLLFHYYDKDFNNEADTPDNFQSRRPNTSFCFLDIRSPGLGDTAMYLCATSRGGGDGETQYFGPGTRLLVL.

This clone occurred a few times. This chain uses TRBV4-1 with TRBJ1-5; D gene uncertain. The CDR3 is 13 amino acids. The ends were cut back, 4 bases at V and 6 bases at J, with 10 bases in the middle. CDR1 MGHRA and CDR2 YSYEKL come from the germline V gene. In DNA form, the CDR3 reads TGCGCCAGCAGCCGCACATATGGTCAGCCCCAGCATTTT. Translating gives CASSRTYGQPQHF.

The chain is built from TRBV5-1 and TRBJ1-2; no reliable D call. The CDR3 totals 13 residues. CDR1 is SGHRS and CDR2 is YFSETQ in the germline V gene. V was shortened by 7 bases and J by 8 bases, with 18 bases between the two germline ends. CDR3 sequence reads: CASGVPEVGGYTF. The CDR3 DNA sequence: TGCGCCAGCGGAGTCCCAGAGGTAGGAGGCTACACCTTC.

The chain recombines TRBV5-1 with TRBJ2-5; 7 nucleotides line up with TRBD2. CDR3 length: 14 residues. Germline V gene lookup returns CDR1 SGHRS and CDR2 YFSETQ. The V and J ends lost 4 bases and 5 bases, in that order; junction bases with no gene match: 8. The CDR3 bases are TGCGCCAGCAGCACCCAGGCCGGGGGGGAGACCCAGTACTTC. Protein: CASSTQAGGETQYF. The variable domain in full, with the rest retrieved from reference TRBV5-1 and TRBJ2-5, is KAGVTQTPRYLIKTRGQQVTLSCSPISGHRSVSWYQQTPGQGLQFLFEYFSETQRNKGNFPGRFSGRQFSNSRSEMNVSTLELGDSALYLCASSTQAGGETQYFGPGTRLLVL.

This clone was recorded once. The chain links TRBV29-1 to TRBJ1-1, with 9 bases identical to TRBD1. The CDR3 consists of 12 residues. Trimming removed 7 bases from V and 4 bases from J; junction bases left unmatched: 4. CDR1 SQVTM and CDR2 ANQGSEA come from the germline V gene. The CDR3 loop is CSAGQGTTEAFF. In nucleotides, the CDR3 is TGCAGCGCCGGACAGGGGACCACTGAAGCTTTCTTT.

The CDR3 here is CASSPGQNTGELFF. The CDR3 DNA reads as TGCGCCAGCAGCCCGGGACAGAACACCGGGGAGCTGTTTTTT. The chain joins TRBV5-1 to TRBJ2-2, with D maybe TRBD1 (6 bases). Trimming cost V 4 bases and J 1 base, with 8 bases left between them. This CDR3 is 14 amino acids long. Germline assignment: CDR1 SGHRS and CDR2 YFSETQ. The full variable domain, completed using reference TRBV5-1 and TRBJ2-2, is KAGVTQTPRYLIKTRGQQVTLSCSPISGHRSVSWYQQTPGQGLQFLFEYFSETQRNKGNFPGRFSGRQFSNSRSEMNVSTLELGDSALYLCASSPGQNTGELFFGEGSRLTVL.

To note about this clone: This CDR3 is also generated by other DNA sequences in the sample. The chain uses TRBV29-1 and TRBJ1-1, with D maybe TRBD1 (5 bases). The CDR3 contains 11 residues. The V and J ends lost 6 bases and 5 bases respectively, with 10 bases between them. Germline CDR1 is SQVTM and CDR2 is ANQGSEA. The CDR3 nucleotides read TGCAGCGTGGAGGGGCAAACTGAAGCTTTCTTT. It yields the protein CSVEGQTEAFF. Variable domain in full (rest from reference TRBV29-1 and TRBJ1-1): SAVISQKPSRDICQRGTSLTIQCQVDSQVTMMFWYRQQPGQSLTLIATANQGSEATYESGFVIDKFPISRPNLTFSTLTVSNMSPEDSSIYLCSVEGQTEAFFGQGTRLTVV.

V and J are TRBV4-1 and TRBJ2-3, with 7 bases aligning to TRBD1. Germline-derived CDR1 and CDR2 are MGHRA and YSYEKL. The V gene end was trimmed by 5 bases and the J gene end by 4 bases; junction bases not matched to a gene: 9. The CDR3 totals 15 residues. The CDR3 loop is CASSSQGKRADTQYF. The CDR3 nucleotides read TGCGCCAGCAGCTCACAGGGGAAAAGGGCAGATACGCAGTATTTT.

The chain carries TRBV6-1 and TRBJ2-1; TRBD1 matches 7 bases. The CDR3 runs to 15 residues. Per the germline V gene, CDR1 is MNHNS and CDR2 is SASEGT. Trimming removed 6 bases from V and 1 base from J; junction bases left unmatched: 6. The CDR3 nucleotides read TGTGCCAGCAGCCAAGCAGGGGGATCCTACAATGAGCAGTTCTTC. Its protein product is CASSQAGGSYNEQFF.

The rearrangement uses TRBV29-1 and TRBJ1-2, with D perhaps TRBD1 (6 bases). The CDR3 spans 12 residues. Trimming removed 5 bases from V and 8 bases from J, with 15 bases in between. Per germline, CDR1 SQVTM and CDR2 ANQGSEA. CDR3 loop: CSVRGASEGYTF. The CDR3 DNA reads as TGCAGCGTTCGGGGGGCATCGGAAGGCTACACCTTC.

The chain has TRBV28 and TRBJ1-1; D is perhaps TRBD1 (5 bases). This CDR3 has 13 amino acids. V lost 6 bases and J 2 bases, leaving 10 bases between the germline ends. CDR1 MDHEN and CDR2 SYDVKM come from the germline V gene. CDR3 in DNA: TGTGCCAGCAGCTGGGGCCTTAACACTGAAGCTTTCTTT. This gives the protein CASSWGLNTEAFF. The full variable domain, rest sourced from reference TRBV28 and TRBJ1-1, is DVKVTQSSRYLVKRTGEKVFLECVQDMDHENMFWYRQDPGLGLRLIYFSYDVKMKEKGDIPEGYSVSREKKERFSLILESASTNQTSMYLCASSWGLNTEAFFGQGTRLTVV.

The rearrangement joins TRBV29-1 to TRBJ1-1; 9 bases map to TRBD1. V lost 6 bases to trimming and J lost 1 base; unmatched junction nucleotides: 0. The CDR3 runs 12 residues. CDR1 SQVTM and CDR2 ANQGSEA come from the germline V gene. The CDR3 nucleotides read TGCAGCGTGGGACAGGGGAACACTGAAGCTTTCTTT. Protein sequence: CSVGQGNTEAFF.

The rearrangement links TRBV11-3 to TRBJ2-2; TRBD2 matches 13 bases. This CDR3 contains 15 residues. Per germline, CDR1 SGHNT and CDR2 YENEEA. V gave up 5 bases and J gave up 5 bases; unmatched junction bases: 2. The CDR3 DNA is TGTGCCAGCAGCGCGACTAGCGGGGGGACCGGGGAGCTGTTTTTT. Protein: CASSATSGGTGELFF.

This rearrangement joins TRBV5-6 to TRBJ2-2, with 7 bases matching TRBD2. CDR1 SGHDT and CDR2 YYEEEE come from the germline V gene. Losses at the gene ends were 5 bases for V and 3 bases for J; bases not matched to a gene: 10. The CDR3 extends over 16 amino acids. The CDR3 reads CASSFLADSYTGELFF. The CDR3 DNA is TGTGCCAGCAGTTTCCTAGCGGACTCCTACACCGGGGAGCTGTTTTTT.